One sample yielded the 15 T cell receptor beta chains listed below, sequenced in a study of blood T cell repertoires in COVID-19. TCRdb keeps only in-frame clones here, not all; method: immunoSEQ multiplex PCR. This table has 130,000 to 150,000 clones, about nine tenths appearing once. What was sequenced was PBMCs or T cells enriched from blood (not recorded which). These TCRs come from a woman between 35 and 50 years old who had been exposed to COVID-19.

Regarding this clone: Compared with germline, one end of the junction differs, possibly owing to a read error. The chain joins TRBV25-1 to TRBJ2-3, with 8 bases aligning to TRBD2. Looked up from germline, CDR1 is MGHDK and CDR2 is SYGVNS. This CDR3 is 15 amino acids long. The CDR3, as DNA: TGTGCCAGCAGTGAATATCGGGGGGGCACGGATACGCAGTATTTT. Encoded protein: CASSEYRGGTDTQYF.

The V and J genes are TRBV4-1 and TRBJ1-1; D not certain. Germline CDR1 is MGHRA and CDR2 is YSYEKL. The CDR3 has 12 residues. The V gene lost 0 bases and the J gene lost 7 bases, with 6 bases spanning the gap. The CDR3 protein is CASSQDRFEAFF. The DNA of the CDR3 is TGCGCCAGCAGCCAAGATCGGTTTGAAGCTTTCTTT.

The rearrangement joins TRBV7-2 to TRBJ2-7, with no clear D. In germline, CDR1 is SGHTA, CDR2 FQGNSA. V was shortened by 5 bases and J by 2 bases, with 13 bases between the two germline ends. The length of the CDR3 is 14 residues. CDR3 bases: TGTGCCAGCAGCAACAGTCGTCTCACCTACGAGCAGTACTTC. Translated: CASSNSRLTYEQYF.

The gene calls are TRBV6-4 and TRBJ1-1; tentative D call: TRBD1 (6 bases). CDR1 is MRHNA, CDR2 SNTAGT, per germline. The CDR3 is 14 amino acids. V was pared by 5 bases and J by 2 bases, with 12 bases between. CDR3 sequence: CASSPGQQNTEAFF. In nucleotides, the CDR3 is TGTGCCAGCAGTCCGGGACAACAAAACACTGAAGCTTTCTTT.

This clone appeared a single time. CDR3 nucleotides: TGTGCCAGTAGCAGGGGACAGGCGAACTCCTACGAGCAGTACTTC. This encodes CASSRGQANSYEQYF. The chain joins TRBV19 to TRBJ2-7, with TRBD1 identical over 8 bases. The germline CDR1 and CDR2 sequences are LNHDA and SQIVND (reference sequence). The CDR3 is 15 residues long. Trimming cost V 6 bases and J 0 bases; bases outside gene matches: 7.

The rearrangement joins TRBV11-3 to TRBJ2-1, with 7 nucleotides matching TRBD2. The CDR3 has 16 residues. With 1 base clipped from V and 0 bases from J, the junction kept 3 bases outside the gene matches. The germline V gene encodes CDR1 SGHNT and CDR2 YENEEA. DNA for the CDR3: TGTGCCAGCAGCTTAGGGGGGGGGAACTCCTACAATGAGCAGTTCTTC. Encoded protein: CASSLGGGNSYNEQFF.

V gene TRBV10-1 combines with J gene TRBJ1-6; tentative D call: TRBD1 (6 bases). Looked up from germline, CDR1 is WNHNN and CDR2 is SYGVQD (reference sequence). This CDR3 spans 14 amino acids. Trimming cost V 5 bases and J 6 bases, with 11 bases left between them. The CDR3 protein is CASSTGTINSPLHF. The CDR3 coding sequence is TGCGCCAGCAGTACCGGGACAATTAATTCACCCCTCCACTTT.

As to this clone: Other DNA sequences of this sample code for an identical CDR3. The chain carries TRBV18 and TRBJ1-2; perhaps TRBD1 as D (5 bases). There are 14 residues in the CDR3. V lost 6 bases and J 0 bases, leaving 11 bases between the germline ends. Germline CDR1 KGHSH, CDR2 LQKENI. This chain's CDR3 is CASSPDRANYGYTF. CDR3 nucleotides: TGTGCCAGCTCCCCTGACAGAGCTAACTATGGCTACACCTTC. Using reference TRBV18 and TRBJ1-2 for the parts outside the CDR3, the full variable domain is NAGVMQNPRHLVRRRGQEARLRCSPMKGHSHVYWYRQLPEEGLKFMVYLQKENIIDESGMPKERFSAEFPKEGPSILRIQQVVRGDSAAYFCASSPDRANYGYTFGSGTRLTVV.

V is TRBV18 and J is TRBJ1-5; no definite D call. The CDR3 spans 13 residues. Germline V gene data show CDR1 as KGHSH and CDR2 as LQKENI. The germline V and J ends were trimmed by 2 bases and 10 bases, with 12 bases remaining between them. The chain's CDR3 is CASSPEPQSPQHF. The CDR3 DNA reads TGTGCCAGCTCACCAGAGCCTCAAAGCCCCCAGCATTTT.

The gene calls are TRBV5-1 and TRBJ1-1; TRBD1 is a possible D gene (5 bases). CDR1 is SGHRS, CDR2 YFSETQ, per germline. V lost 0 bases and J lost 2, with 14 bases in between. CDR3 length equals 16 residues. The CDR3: CASSLGHRQRNTEAFF. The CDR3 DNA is TGCGCCAGCAGCTTGGGGCACCGACAGAGAAACACTGAAGCTTTCTTT.

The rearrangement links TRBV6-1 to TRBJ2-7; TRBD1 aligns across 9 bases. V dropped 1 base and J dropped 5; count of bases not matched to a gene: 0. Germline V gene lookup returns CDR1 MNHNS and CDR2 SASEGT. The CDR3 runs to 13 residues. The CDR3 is CASSEGTGDEQYF. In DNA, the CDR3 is TGTGCCAGCAGTGAAGGGACAGGGGACGAGCAGTACTTC.

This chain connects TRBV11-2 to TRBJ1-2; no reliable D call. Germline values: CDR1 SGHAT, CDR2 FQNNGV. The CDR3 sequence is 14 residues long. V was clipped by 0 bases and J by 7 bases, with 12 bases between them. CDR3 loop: CASSLDSRYGGYTF. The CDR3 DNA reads TGTGCCAGCAGCTTAGATAGTCGGTATGGTGGCTACACCTTC.

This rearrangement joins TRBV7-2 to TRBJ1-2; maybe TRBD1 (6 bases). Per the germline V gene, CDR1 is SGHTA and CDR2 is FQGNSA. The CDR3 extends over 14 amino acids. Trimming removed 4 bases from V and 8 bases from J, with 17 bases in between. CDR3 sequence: CASSSRGQSGGYTF. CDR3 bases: TGTGCCAGCAGCTCTAGGGGACAATCGGGAGGCTACACCTTC.

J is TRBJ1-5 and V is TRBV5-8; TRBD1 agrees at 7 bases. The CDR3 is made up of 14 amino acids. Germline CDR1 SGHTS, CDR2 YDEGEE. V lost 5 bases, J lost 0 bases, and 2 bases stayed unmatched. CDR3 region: CASRDRYSNQPQHF. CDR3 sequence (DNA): TGTGCCAGCAGGGACAGGTATAGCAATCAGCCCCAGCATTTT.

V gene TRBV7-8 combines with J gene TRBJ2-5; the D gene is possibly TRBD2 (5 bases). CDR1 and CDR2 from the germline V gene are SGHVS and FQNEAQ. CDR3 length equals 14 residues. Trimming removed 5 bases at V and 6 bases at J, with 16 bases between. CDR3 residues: CASSPRRGWQTQYF. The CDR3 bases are TGTGCCAGCAGCCCCCGGAGAGGGTGGCAGACCCAGTACTTC.